The 10 T cell receptor beta chains in this list originate from one sample, sequenced in a study of T cells in Graves' hyperthyroidism and ophthalmopathy (dated by TCRdb to between 2017 and 2020). Receptors were amplified or captured by multiplex PCR. Sequencing instrument: Illumina HiSeq 2000. TCR beta CDR3 regions were amplified from RNA transcripts. The TCR CDR3 was subjected to a first round of RT-PCR using the HTBI primer set and the Qiagen OneStep RT-PCR kit. TCRdb trimmed the raw reads at Q25, called clones with MiXCR and kept productive beta chains. Every CDR3 protein is listed once, alongside the most common genes and DNA of its rows. Across this sample there are hundreds of thousands of distinct CDR3 sequences, with 15% to 19% seen only once. The top ten hold 7.7% of the sample. The sequencing input was blood. These receptors originate from a woman younger than 30 with Graves' hyperthyroidism.

About this clonotype itself: This clone may be a read error of a much larger clone one base away. The rearrangement links TRBV4-1 to TRBJ1-5; no clear D. Germline CDR1 MGHRA, CDR2 YSYEKL. The CDR3 consists of 15 residues. V lost 4 bases, J lost 3 bases, and 13 bases lay in between. CDR3 in DNA: TGCGCCAGCAGCCGAGATGGCAGGTTCAATCAGCCCCAGCATTTT. It yields the protein CASSRDGRFNQPQHF.

This clonotype appeared many times. The CDR3 nucleotides are TGTGCCACCAGTGATTCTATAGCGGACAGGGGCGGGAATCAGCCCCAGCATTTT. Translating it yields CATSDSIADRGGNQPQHF. This chain connects TRBV24-1 to TRBJ1-5, with TRBD1 identical over 9 bases. This CDR3 region has 18 residues. V lost 2 bases to trimming and J lost 4 bases; unmatched junction nucleotides: 11. Germline values: CDR1 KGHDR, CDR2 SFDVKD.

This clonotype was observed many times. V usage is TRBV2 and J usage is TRBJ2-4; the D is unclear. The CDR3 has 13 amino acids. The ends were cut back, 7 bases at V and 3 bases at J, with 10 bases in the middle. Per germline, CDR1 SNHLY and CDR2 FYNNEI. CDR3 loop: CASMGLGKNIQYF. For the CDR3, the DNA is TGTGCCAGCATGGGGTTAGGCAAAAACATTCAGTACTTC. Together with reference TRBV2 and TRBJ2-4, the CDR3 gives the full variable domain: EPEVTQTPSHQVTQMGQEVILRCVPISNHLYFYWYRQILGQKVEFLVSFYNNEISEKSEIFDDQFSVERPDGSNFTLKIRSTKLEDSAMYFCASMGLGKNIQYFGAGTRLSVL.

This clonotype was counted at least ten times. The chain combines TRBV2 with TRBJ2-5, with D possibly TRBD1 on 6 matching bases. The ends were cut back, 6 bases at V and 9 bases at J, with 17 bases in the middle. Germline V gives CDR1 SNHLY, CDR2 FYNNEI. This CDR3 is 13 amino acids long. The CDR3 here is CASRLDSPVAQYF. Written as DNA, the CDR3 is TGTGCCAGCAGATTGGACAGCCCGGTGGCCCAGTACTTC.

This clonotype occurred many times. The J gene is TRBJ2-3, the V gene TRBV12-5; D not certain. Deletions cut 4 bases from V and 3 bases from J, with 5 bases between. Germline CDR1 reads LGHNT; CDR2 reads FRNRAP. This CDR3 contains 12 residues. CDR3 loop: CASGSGTDTQYF. In nucleotides, the CDR3 is TGTGCTAGTGGTTCCGGGACAGATACGCAGTATTTT.

Many counts were recorded for this clonotype. The rearrangement joins TRBV3-1 to TRBJ2-3; TRBD2 aligns across 11 bases. This CDR3 has 15 residues. V dropped 4 bases and J dropped 2; count of bases not matched to a gene: 2. The germline CDR1 and CDR2 sequences are LGHDT and YNNKEL (reference sequence). For the CDR3, the DNA is TGTGCCAGCAGCCCGGGACTAGCGGCCACAGATACGCAGTATTTT. Translation gives CASSPGLAATDTQYF.

The genes are TRBV5-1 and TRBJ2-1; 9 bases fit TRBD2. Germline CDR1 and CDR2: SGHRS and YFSETQ. The CDR3 is 20 residues long. V shed 2 bases, J shed 7 bases, and the junction held 22 bases outside the gene matches. Here the CDR3 DNA reads TGCGCCAGCAGCTTTTTCCCCGCCTTTGTTTCAGCGGGAGGCGATAATGAGCAGTTCTTC. It yields the protein CASSFFPAFVSAGGDNEQFF.

This clonotype was seen many times. The rearrangement joins TRBV15 to TRBJ2-2; D perhaps matches TRBD1 (6 bases). From germline, CDR1 is LNHNV and CDR2 YYDKDF (reference sequence). Trimming shortened V by 2 bases and J by 6 bases, and 7 bases separated the two germline ends. CDR3 size: 13 residues. The CDR3 DNA is TGTGCCACCAGCAGACAGGGGCCCGGGGAGCTGTTTTTT. Amino acid sequence: CATSRQGPGELFF.

The chain recombines TRBV4-1 with TRBJ1-1; D is possibly TRBD1 (6 bases). Trimming took off 2 bases at V and 10 bases at J, with 20 bases between the two ends. The CDR3 runs 15 residues. Germline lookup yields CDR1 MGHRA and CDR2 YSYEKL. CDR3 DNA: TGCGCCAGCAGCCAACCAACCTCAGGGGTATACGGAGCTTTCTTT. It encodes CASSQPTSGVYGAFF.

This clonotype was recorded a few times. This chain uses TRBV5-1 with TRBJ2-3, with 8 bases lining up with TRBD2. CDR1 SGHRS and CDR2 YFSETQ come from the germline V gene. The CDR3 covers 14 residues. V gave up 3 bases and J gave up 5 bases; unmatched junction bases: 5. Here the CDR3 DNA reads TGCGCCAGCAGCTCAGCGGGAGTTAAAGATACGCAGTATTTT. Amino acids: CASSSAGVKDTQYF.